Below, 23 T cell receptor beta chains from the same sample are listed, as sequenced in a study of early T cells in non-severe SARS-CoV-2 infection. TCRdb analysed the 5' RACE reads with MiXCR anew, one entry per CDR3 protein. The table has approximately 50,000 distinct CDR3 sequences, roughly 8.2% seen once. The specimen sequenced was whole blood. The receptors shown here come from an adult who was a healthcare worker with PCR-confirmed SARS-CoV-2 infection or an uninfected control (not recorded which).

The chain joins TRBV7-9 to TRBJ2-3; a possible D gene is TRBD2 (5 bases). The CDR3 spans 16 residues. Germline V gene data show CDR1 as SEHNR and CDR2 as FQNEAQ (reference sequence). V lost 3 bases and J 4 bases, leaving 17 bases between the germline ends. CDR3 residues: CASSFRRATKADTQYF. As DNA, the CDR3 is TGTGCCAGCAGCTTCAGACGGGCGACTAAGGCAGATACGCAGTATTTT. The full variable domain, with the rest looked up from reference TRBV7-9 and TRBJ2-3, is DTGVSQNPRHKITKRGQNVTFRCDPISEHNRLYWYRQTLGQGPEFLTYFQNEAQLEKSRLLSDRFSAERPKGSFSTLEIQRTEQGDSAMYLCASSFRRATKADTQYFGPGTRLTVL.

This clonotype was seen more than once but under ten times. The genes are TRBV4-1 and TRBJ2-7, with 7 bases fitting TRBD2. V gave up 0 bases and J gave up 3 bases; unmatched junction bases: 5. This CDR3 spans 15 amino acids. Looked up from germline, CDR1 is MGHRA and CDR2 is YSYEKL. The CDR3 sequence: CASSQDRDYIYEQYF. The CDR3 bases are TGCGCCAGCAGCCAAGATAGGGACTACATCTACGAGCAGTACTTC.

This chain joins TRBV10-3 and TRBJ2-7; D is ambiguous. The CDR3 loop spans 15 amino acids. Germline CDR1 ENHRY, CDR2 SYGVKD. V shed 2 bases and J shed 0 bases, with 11 bases lying between them. The CDR3 loop reads CAISEDGVASYEQYF. CDR3 nucleotides: TGTGCCATCAGTGAGGACGGAGTAGCCTCCTACGAGCAGTACTTC.

This clonotype was counted at least ten times. The chain couples TRBV5-6 to TRBJ2-3; no clear D gene. Trimming removed 2 bases from V and 2 bases from J, with 0 bases in between. The CDR3 has 11 residues. Germline V gene data show CDR1 as SGHDT and CDR2 as YYEEEE. The CDR3 sequence: CASSFTDTQYF. CDR3 DNA: TGTGCCAGCAGCTTCACAGATACGCAGTATTTT.

This clonotype was observed a handful of times. The J gene is TRBJ2-7, the V gene TRBV15; 10 bases match TRBD1. CDR3 size: 14 residues. Trimming took 6 bases from V and 3 from J; bases not matched to a gene: 5. The germline gives CDR1 LNHNV, CDR2 YYDKDF (reference sequence). The CDR3 DNA sequence: TGTGCCACCAGTGCCGGGACAGGGGACTACGAGCAGTACTTC. Amino acid sequence: CATSAGTGDYEQYF. The full variable domain, rest sourced from reference TRBV15 and TRBJ2-7, is DAMVIQNPRYQVTQFGKPVTLSCSQTLNHNVMYWYQQKSSQAPKLLFHYYDKDFNNEADTPDNFQSRRPNTSFCFLDIRSPGLGDTAMYLCATSAGTGDYEQYFGPGTRLTVT.

The genes are TRBV30 and TRBJ2-7; D is possibly TRBD1 or TRBD2 (5 bases each). V shed 1 base and J shed 2 bases, with 6 bases lying between them. CDR1 is GTSNPN, CDR2 SVGIG, per germline (reference sequence). The CDR3 has 12 residues. Written as DNA, the CDR3 is TGTGCCTGGAGTGGAGGGGCCTACGAGCAGTACTTC. Translated, it gives CAWSGGAYEQYF.

This clonotype was seen more than once but under ten times. The chain has TRBV29-1 and TRBJ1-2, with D perhaps TRBD1 (5 bases). The CDR3 has 15 residues. Looked up from germline, CDR1 is SQVTM and CDR2 is ANQGSEA. Trimming removed 1 base from V and 3 bases from J, with 15 bases in between. The CDR3 DNA follows: TGCAGCGTTGAAGGCTATCAGCCGGGGGACTATGGCTACACCTTC. This translates into CSVEGYQPGDYGYTF.

In this sample, this clonotype turned up a few times. This chain uses TRBV18 with TRBJ2-7; 9 bases are a match to TRBD1. The CDR3 is 13 residues long. The trim removed 6 bases at V and 4 bases at J, leaving 4 bases unmatched. Germline V gives CDR1 KGHSH, CDR2 LQKENI. The CDR3 is CASSVQGAYEQYF. The CDR3 DNA sequence: TGTGCCAGCTCCGTACAGGGGGCGTACGAGCAGTACTTC. Looking up the rest from reference TRBV18 and TRBJ2-7 gives the full variable domain: NAGVMQNPRHLVRRRGQEARLRCSPMKGHSHVYWYRQLPEEGLKFMVYLQKENIIDESGMPKERFSAEFPKEGPSILRIQQVVRGDSAAYFCASSVQGAYEQYFGPGTRLTVT.

The sample holds many counts of this clonotype. The genes are TRBV3-1 and TRBJ2-7, with 7 bases aligning to TRBD1. After removal of 6 bases from V and 1 base from J, the junction contained 3 bases not matched to a gene. This CDR3 has 13 amino acids. Germline CDR1 is LGHDT and CDR2 is YNNKEL (reference sequence). The CDR3 DNA reads TGTGCCAGCAGACTGGGACAGTCCTACGAGCAGTACTTC. As protein: CASRLGQSYEQYF.

This clonotype was seen at least ten times. The CDR3 here is CASSFFSVADNEQFF. In DNA, the CDR3 is TGTGCCAGCAGTTTTTTCTCGGTGGCAGACAATGAGCAGTTCTTC. V usage is TRBV12-3 or TRBV12-4 and J usage is TRBJ2-1; D gene uncertain. This CDR3 is built from 15 residues. The V end lost 3 bases, the J end lost 5 bases, and 14 bases lay between the germline ends.

This rearrangement joins TRBV12-3 or TRBV12-4 to TRBJ2-1, with D possibly being TRBD1 or TRBD2 (5 bases each). The CDR3 length is 15 residues. V shed 0 bases and J shed 8 bases, with 14 bases lying between them. The CDR3 region has the DNA TGTGCCAGCAGTTTAGCCCCTGGGGGTGTATATGAGCAGTTCTTC. It yields the protein CASSLAPGGVYEQFF.

The sample holds many counts of this clonotype. The CDR3 loop is CASREGAPEAFF. The CDR3 nucleotides read TGTGCCAGCAGAGAAGGGGCCCCTGAAGCTTTCTTT. The chain links TRBV6-2 or TRBV6-3 to TRBJ1-1; D is possibly TRBD1 (5 bases). Trimming shortened V by 6 bases and J by 6 bases, and 11 bases separated the two germline ends. CDR3 length: 12 amino acids. Germline V CDR1 and CDR2: MNHEY, SVGEGT.

This clonotype was observed at least ten times. J is TRBJ2-5 and V is TRBV29-1; 14 nucleotides match TRBD2. Looked up from germline, CDR1 is SQVTM and CDR2 is ANQGSEA. This CDR3 is 18 amino acids long. V lost 4 bases and J lost 0; bases outside the gene matches: 10. The CDR3 region is CSVGGLAGGGYYQETQYF. The CDR3 nucleotides are TGCAGCGTTGGTGGACTAGCGGGGGGAGGGTACTACCAAGAGACCCAGTACTTC.

The rearrangement links TRBV15 to TRBJ1-3, with D possibly being TRBD1 (5 bases). Germline CDR1 reads LNHNV; CDR2 reads YYDKDF (reference sequence). The CDR3 totals 15 residues. The V end lost 3 bases, the J end lost 2 bases, and 11 bases lay between the germline ends. The CDR3 DNA follows: TGTGCCACCAGCAGGGGCAGGGATACTGGAAACACCATATATTTT. It specifies CATSRGRDTGNTIYF.

This clonotype came up a few times. This chain links TRBV5-1 with TRBJ2-2; D could derive from TRBD1 or TRBD2 (5 bases each). V lost 2 bases, J lost 5 bases, and 10 bases lay in between. Germline V lookup: CDR1 SGHRS, CDR2 YFSETQ. This CDR3 is built from 14 residues. The CDR3 region is CASSFVGTTGELFF. The CDR3 bases are TGCGCCAGCAGCTTTGTAGGGACGACCGGGGAGCTGTTTTTT.

The chain uses TRBV3-1 and TRBJ2-5; D ambiguous. The germline CDR1 and CDR2 sequences are LGHDT and YNNKEL (reference sequence). Trimming left V 1 base short and J 11 bases short, with 11 bases between. This CDR3 has 12 residues. The chain's CDR3 is CASSQATRSQYF. The CDR3 DNA reads TGTGCCAGCAGCCAAGCGACTCGTTCTCAGTACTTC.

This clonotype showed up just a few times. The V call is TRBV20-1, the J call TRBJ2-7; possibly TRBD2 for D (6 bases). This CDR3 region has 14 residues. The germline gives CDR1 DFQATT, CDR2 SNEGSKA (reference sequence). Deletions cut 0 bases from V and 7 bases from J, with 16 bases between. The CDR3 sequence: CSAREGGSQWEQYF. CDR3 bases: TGCAGTGCTAGAGAGGGAGGCTCCCAATGGGAGCAGTACTTC.

This clonotype appeared many times. V gene TRBV7-9 combines with J gene TRBJ1-6, with D unclear. The CDR3 covers 17 residues. Germline loops: CDR1 SEHNR, CDR2 FQNEAQ (reference sequence). V was shortened by 5 bases and J by 9 bases, with 23 bases between the two germline ends. DNA for the CDR3: TGTGCCAGCAGCCTGTCCGAGCGGGATCAAATGAGTTCACCCCTCCACTTT. This encodes CASSLSERDQMSSPLHF.

The chain couples TRBV5-5 to TRBJ2-4; TRBD2 might be the D (5 bases). V was clipped by 3 bases and J by 0 bases, with 13 bases between them. This CDR3 contains 16 residues. CDR1 is SGHKS and CDR2 is YYEKEE in the germline V gene (reference sequence). CDR3 sequence (DNA): TGTGCCAGCAGCTCCTATACGGGATTAGCCAAAAACATTCAGTACTTC. This sequence encodes CASSSYTGLAKNIQYF.

The chain joins TRBV27 to TRBJ2-3; TRBD2 is a possible D gene (5 bases). Trimming cost V 6 bases and J 5 bases, with 12 bases left between them. The CDR3 length is 13 residues. Germline V gives CDR1 MNHEY, CDR2 SMNVEV (reference sequence). CDR3 coding DNA: TGTGCCAGCAGGACTTTCGGACTAGATACGCAGTATTTT. As protein: CASRTFGLDTQYF.

The gene calls are TRBV14 and TRBJ1-4; TRBD1 might be the D (5 bases). V lost 6 bases to trimming and J lost 6 bases, with 14 bases between them. The CDR3 is 14 residues long. CDR1 is SGHDN, CDR2 FVKESK, per germline. The CDR3 loop is CASSSTVWHEKLFF. DNA for the CDR3: TGTGCCAGCAGTTCGACAGTTTGGCATGAAAAACTGTTTTTT.

This clonotype has a count of ten or more. The genes are TRBV11-3 and TRBJ2-2; D gene unclear. V was cut by 5 bases and J by 5 bases, with 18 bases left in between. Germline assignment: CDR1 SGHNT and CDR2 YENEEA. This CDR3 is 16 amino acids long. The CDR3 spells CASSTGRTAGTGELFF. The CDR3 coding sequence is TGTGCCAGCAGCACCGGACGGACGGCCGGGACCGGGGAGCTGTTTTTT.

In this sample, this clonotype turned up a few times. One end of the junction is discordant with germline, which a read error may explain. This chain uses TRBV2 with TRBJ1-6; no clear D. CDR1 SNHLY and CDR2 FYNNEI come from the germline V gene. The CDR3 consists of 14 residues. DNA for the CDR3: TGTGCCAGCTGTGAGCGAGGAACTAATTCACCCCTCCACTTT. Protein: CASCERGTNSPLHF.